This TCR beta chain is drawn from a study of shared clonotypes between healthy human individuals (dated by TCRdb to about 2020). In the study overall: The cohort included a few men and a couple of women between 18 and 49 years of age. For each donor, CD4 naive and CD4 memory were each given three plates, CD8 naive was given two plates, and CD8 memory was given one plate. Blood TCR repertoires of roughly 5 healthy adults were deeply sequenced to estimate repertoire size and the extent of clonotype sharing between individuals. Different laboratories and diverse techniques were used to prepare libraries and sequence TCR repertoires, to increase sequencing depth and limit assay-specific biases. Each donor's leukapheresis produced roughly between roughly 0.85 and 10 billion PBMCs.

CD8 naive samples were CD45RO-negative cells positively selected for CCR7, giving a CD45RA+CCR7+ population that excluded TemRA cells. The donors were healthy, HIV-negative adults with no recently reported acute infections or vaccinations. Every donor was a Caucasian adult residing in Nashville, Tennessee, USA. Blood was collected by leukapheresis, and PBMCs were isolated by Ficoll-Histopaque density gradient centrifugation and then cryopreserved in liquid nitrogen vapor phase. Analytical flow cytometry was used to check the purity and quantity of each magnetically sorted T cell population. Each sorted fraction had its genomic DNA isolated and then quantified by UV absorbance on a Nanodrop 2000c. Note on this clone: Its antigen remains undetermined. One base away there is no much larger clone; base qualities are not given.

V trim: 7 bases; J trim: 4 bases; unmatched bases: 9. The CDR3, from cysteine to phenylalanine, totals 15 residues. This entry keeps only the CDR3 DNA: 45 bases, framed from base 1. From a lookup of the germline V gene, CDR1 and CDR2 are MDHEN and SYDVKM. Here is what the overall study found, with its caveats: When a few donors were compared, the shared fraction of clonotypes was about 5% for naive CD4, 3% to 4% for naive CD8, about 2.5% for memory CD4, and under 0.5% for memory CD8. Incomplete sequencing was indicated by rarefaction of sorted-subset datasets, despite the large sequencing depth. Based on pairwise subsampling, the degree of clonotype sharing among donors was expected to be affected by sequencing depth. The genetic and exposure-history diversity represented was limited by the small number of donors. Naive subsets generally had larger estimated clonotype richness than memory subsets. Compared with non-shared clonotypes, the clonotypes found in all four sorted-subset donors had higher generation probabilities. Sampling was restricted to blood, and TCR repertoires in tissue are likely to differ from TCR repertoires in blood.

Using the deep immunoSEQ assay, TCR CDR3 regions were amplified from genomic DNA by multiplex PCR. Genomic DNA extracted from each cell subset was distributed evenly over all wells of several immunoSEQ 96-well plates, and each plate served as one replicate. For sorted subsets, approximately 190 ng genomic DNA, equal to 30,000 to 35,000 T cell genomes, was loaded into each replicate PCR. Purified libraries were measured with a Qubit 3.0 fluorometer, size-checked on a Bioanalyzer 2100, and measured again with the KAPA Library Quantification kit. Every immunoSEQ 96-well plate was sequenced on a dedicated single-read 150-cycle Illumina NextSeq 550 flow cell. The original pipeline was this. The immunoSEQ output contained only junctional sequences without quality scores, so filtering could not match that applied to full-length reads. To assign V/J genes and CDR3, sequences were annotated against IMGT germline references using PyIR, a Python wrapper for IgBLAST v1.9. Reads were filtered out if the reads had weak V/J assignments (E-value above 1e-6), no CDR3, stop codons, out-of-frame junctions, or ambiguous translated residues. V3J clonotypes were defined by identical inferred V gene, J gene, and CDR3 amino acid sequence. To compute the percentage overlap between repertoires, the number of shared unique clonotypes was divided by the size of the smaller repertoire. Repertoire richness was assessed with RTK rarefaction, the Chao1 estimator, and Recon v2.1 estimates of unobserved clonotypes. For all TCRbeta clonotypes obtained by the gDNA method from several donors, generation probabilities were computed with OLGA. Held by TCRdb, this immuneACCESS table contains in-frame sequences only and omits some clones. Under half of the omission traces to an unresolved V gene where checked; the cause of the rest is unknown. Clone size and V and J calls were adopted from that table, with D and trimming inferred from the DNA. For this sample the table gives about 580,000 clones, of which about 98% were detected only once. In total, the top ten clones hold 0.3% of the sample.

The sequence was collected from a man between 25 and 39 years old in good health. The rearrangement combines TRBV28 with TRBJ2-2, with 7 bases aligning to TRBD1. The sample consisted of naive CD8+ T cells sorted from blood. Reading the label with the study, this specimen's cell subset or site is: CD45RA+CCR7+. At the DNA level, the sequence is TGTGCCAGCACTATGCTGACAGGGACCACCGGGGAGCTGTTTTTT. Its amino acids are CASTMLTGTTGELFF. The full variable domain, with segments outside the CDR3 supplied by the reference TRBV28 and TRBJ2-2 proteins, appears as DVKVTQSSRYLVKRTGEKVFLECVQDMDHENMFWYRQDPGLGLRLIYFSYDVKMKEKGDIPEGYSVSREKKERFSLILESASTNQTSMYLCASTMLTGTTGELFFGEGSRLTVL.